The following is a T cell receptor (beta chain) sequence with its context. Its antigen remains unidentified. CDR3 length equals 17 residues. The germline gives CDR1 LGHNA, CDR2 YSLEER. The V and J ends lost 0 bases and 2 bases, in that order; junction bases with no gene match: 4. Both 60 Vbeta primers and 13 Jbeta primers went into the PCR. The repertoire was sequenced with immunoSEQ multiplex PCR; TCRdb's copy has only in-frame clones and lacks some. The table has around 140,000 clones, around 73% seen once; the top ten hold under 1.5%. This sample is part of a study of cytomegalovirus exposure and HLA in healthy donors. The overall study: Within an early data release were tens of millions of unique TCRs drawn from HLA-typed donors. The Caucasian-associated ancestry cluster contained about four fifths of the 398 genotyped donors.

General observations from the study: A later analysis reported that several of the most significant clusters appeared to be linked to common viral pathogens, among them Epstein-Barr virus.

V and J are TRBV4-3 and TRBJ2-3; 11 bases are a match to TRBD2. The TCR sequence derives from a female donor in good health and CMV-seronegative. The material sequenced was PBMCs. The CDR3 region is CASSQDKLAGATDTQYF. The CDR3 DNA follows: TGCGCCAGCAGCCAAGATAAACTAGCGGGAGCCACAGATACGCAGTATTTT.